This T cell receptor (beta chain) was documented in a study of blood T cell repertoires in COVID-19. Study details: Acute and convalescent COVID-19 specimens originated in the United States, Italy and Spain.

This CDR3 is 14 amino acids long. Germline V gives CDR1 MGHRA, CDR2 YSYEKL. V dropped 3 bases and J dropped 5; count of bases not matched to a gene: 6. Data came from immunoSEQ multiplex PCR; TCRdb stores just in-frame clones and leaves some out. The sample includes 120,000 or so clones, over 70% of them seen just once. The rearrangement links TRBV4-1 to TRBJ1-1, with 7 positions matching TRBD1. The source is a man older than 75 with active or convalescent COVID-19. The material sequenced was peripheral blood. CDR3 sequence reads: CASSQEGDRTEAFF. CDR3 coding DNA: TGCGCCAGCAGCCAGGAGGGGGACAGAACTGAAGCTTTCTTT.